This is a list of T cell receptor beta chains from one sample in a study of blood T cell repertoires in COVID-19. Assay: immunoSEQ multiplex PCR; the TCRdb copy retains only in-frame clones and omits some. The sample shows 55,000 to 70,000 clones, more than 70% of them seen only once. Input material: peripheral blood. These receptors all come from a man in his sixties with active or convalescent COVID-19. Both conserved end residues are part of each CDR3. D genes are given only for firm matches. The size of a clone is reported for some rows only, either as once, few or many, or as a class for expanded clones.

d_gene: NA; v_gene: TRBV5-1; abundance: NA; j_gene: TRBJ1-2; CDR3nt: TGCGCCAGCAGCTTGGCGGGCAGGACTTCTCCTGGCTACACCTTC; CDR3aa: CASSLAGRTSPGYTF
d_gene: TRBD2; v_gene: TRBV7-2; abundance: NA; j_gene: TRBJ2-4; CDR3nt: TGTGCCAGCAGCCTTAGCGGGGGGGCGGCCAAAAACATTCAGTACTTC; CDR3aa: CASSLSGGAAKNIQYF
d_gene: TRBD1; v_gene: TRBV7-2; abundance: NA; j_gene: TRBJ1-3; CDR3nt: TGTGCCAGCAGCTTAGGGAGGGGGCAACGAAACACCATATATTTT; CDR3aa: CASSLGRGQRNTIYF
d_gene: NA; v_gene: TRBV19; abundance: few; j_gene: TRBJ1-4; CDR3nt: TGTGCCAGTACCGGATGGACAGTTGAAAAACTGTTTTTT; CDR3aa: CASTGWTVEKLFF
d_gene: NA; v_gene: TRBV7-6; abundance: NA; j_gene: TRBJ1-5; CDR3nt: TGTGCCAGCAGCTTAGCCGGGGGGCTTGGCAATCAGCCCCAGCATTTT; CDR3aa: CASSLAGGLGNQPQHF
d_gene: NA; v_gene: TRBV7-2; abundance: NA; j_gene: TRBJ2-1; CDR3nt: TGTGCCAGCAGTCAAGCTGCGAGCTCCTACAATGAGCAGTTCTTC; CDR3aa: CASSQAASSYNEQFF
d_gene: NA; v_gene: TRBV7-8; abundance: NA; j_gene: TRBJ1-2; CDR3nt: TGTGCCAGCAGCTTAGGTGGAACCACAGGAAACTATGGCTACACCTTC; CDR3aa: CASSLGGTTGNYGYTF
d_gene: NA; v_gene: TRBV29-1; abundance: once; j_gene: TRBJ2-5; CDR3nt: TGCAGCGTTGCTGCGGGAACAGAGACCCAGTACTTC; CDR3aa: CSVAAGTETQYF
d_gene: NA; v_gene: TRBV5-1; abundance: NA; j_gene: TRBJ2-2; CDR3nt: TGCGCCAGCAGTTCCGCGGGGGCGCTTTATACCGGGGAGCTGTTTTTT; CDR3aa: CASSSAGALYTGELFF
d_gene: NA; v_gene: TRBV18; abundance: once; j_gene: TRBJ1-5; CDR3nt: TGTGCCAGCTCGGACACAAATAGCAATCAGCCCCAGCATTTT; CDR3aa: CASSDTNSNQPQHF
d_gene: TRBD1; v_gene: TRBV29-1; abundance: once; j_gene: TRBJ2-5; CDR3nt: TGCAGCGTGGACAGGTTGGGTGAGACCCAGTACTTC; CDR3aa: CSVDRLGETQYF
d_gene: NA; v_gene: TRBV19; abundance: NA; j_gene: TRBJ1-6; CDR3nt: TGTGCCAGTATGGAGGGGAAATTATATAATTCACCCCTCCACTTT; CDR3aa: CASMEGKLYNSPLHF
d_gene: NA; v_gene: TRBV28; abundance: NA; j_gene: TRBJ1-5; CDR3nt: TGTGCCAGCAGTTCGCCAGTTGATCAGCCCCAGCATTTT; CDR3aa: CASSSPVDQPQHF
d_gene: TRBD1; v_gene: TRBV19; abundance: NA; j_gene: TRBJ1-2; CDR3nt: TGTGCCAGTTCGGAAACAGGGGCCTCCGCTCGGCTATATGGCTACACCTTC; CDR3aa: CASSETGASARLYGYTF
d_gene: TRBD2; v_gene: TRBV18; abundance: NA; j_gene: TRBJ2-5; CDR3nt: TGTGCCAGCTCACCCCCCGGGACTAGCGACCTGAGGGGGACCCAGTACTTC; CDR3aa: CASSPPGTSDLRGTQYF
d_gene: TRBD2; v_gene: TRBV5-1; abundance: NA; j_gene: TRBJ2-3; CDR3nt: TGCGCCAGCAGCCTAGATGCGGGGGGGCTAAATACGCAGTATTTT; CDR3aa: CASSLDAGGLNTQYF
d_gene: TRBD1; v_gene: TRBV5-1; abundance: NA; j_gene: TRBJ2-7; CDR3nt: TGCGCCAGCAGCTTGACAGGGGCCGACTACGAGCAGTACTTC; CDR3aa: CASSLTGADYEQYF
d_gene: TRBD1; v_gene: TRBV5-6; abundance: NA; j_gene: TRBJ1-6; CDR3nt: TGTGCCAGCGCACCGGGACAGGGTAGATCACCCCTCCACTTT; CDR3aa: CASAPGQGRSPLHF
d_gene: NA; v_gene: TRBV6-1; abundance: NA; j_gene: TRBJ1-1; CDR3nt: TGTGCCAGCAGTGAAGTACTACGGGCTTTCTTT; CDR3aa: CASSEVLRAFF
d_gene: TRBD1; v_gene: TRBV9; abundance: NA; j_gene: TRBJ1-3; CDR3nt: TGTGCCAGCAGCGAGGAGACAGGGTTAAACACCATATATTTT; CDR3aa: CASSEETGLNTIYF
d_gene: NA; v_gene: TRBV15; abundance: NA; j_gene: TRBJ2-7; CDR3nt: TGTGCCACCAGCAGACAGGGTAGCCCCTACGAGCAGTACTTC; CDR3aa: CATSRQGSPYEQYF
d_gene: TRBD2; v_gene: TRBV5-1; abundance: NA; j_gene: TRBJ2-5; CDR3nt: TGCGCCAGCAGCTTAAGCGGGGGGGCATATGAGACCCAGTACTTC; CDR3aa: CASSLSGGAYETQYF
d_gene: TRBD1; v_gene: TRBV7-8; abundance: NA; j_gene: TRBJ2-7; CDR3nt: TGTGCCAGCAGCTTCCCTCCCGGACAGGGAGGCGAGCAGTACTTC; CDR3aa: CASSFPPGQGGEQYF